This T cell receptor (beta chain) is from a study of blood T cell repertoires in COVID-19. At the level of the study: There were acute and convalescent COVID-19 samples, and they came from the United States, Italy and Spain.

Assay: immunoSEQ multiplex PCR; the TCRdb copy retains only in-frame clones and omits some. This sample has more than 90,000 clones, with about 90% found just once. Germline CDR1 is PRHDT and CDR2 is FYEKMQ (reference sequence). Trimming removed 0 bases from V and 2 bases from J, with 8 bases in between. The CDR3 spans 14 residues. The TCR originated in a man between 65 and 79 years old who had recovered from COVID-19. Sequenced sample: peripheral blood. This chain joins TRBV13 and TRBJ2-7; no definite D call. CDR3 bases: TGTGCCAGCAGCTTAGGTCGCGGCCCCTACGAGCAGTACTTC. This encodes CASSLGRGPYEQYF.